The clone carrying this TCR beta chain was seen once. Its antigen is still unknown. This entry belongs to a study of T cell responses to AZD1222 COVID-19 vaccine. The study, taken as a whole, reports: Unmutated variant regions reportedly attract nearly half of all spike-specific TCRs. When two AZD1222 doses had been given, Spike-specific TCR breadth and depth rose.

Profiled with immunoSEQ multiplex PCR; TCRdb holds only in-frame clones, not every one. The table includes about 130,000 clones, roughly 87% detected once. Germline CDR1 SGHNT, CDR2 YENEEA. Trimming cost V 4 bases and J 4 bases, with 10 bases left between them. The CDR3 loop spans 13 amino acids. The chain uses TRBV11-3 and TRBJ1-1; D is possibly TRBD1 (5 bases). The source is an adult who received the AZD1222 COVID-19 vaccine. The sequencing here drew on peripheral blood, taken 28 days after the second AZD1222 dose. This CDR3 reads CASSWRGSTEAFF. Here the CDR3 DNA reads TGTGCCAGCAGCTGGCGGGGGAGCACTGAAGCTTTCTTT.